This T cell receptor beta chain appears in the sequencing data of a study of blood T cells in healthy people across ages. This clonotype was detected a few times. The junction and the germline gene differ at one end; a read error may be behind it. A sample-barcoded 5' primer and a J-beta primer mix were used in a second PCR of roughly 7 to 12 cycles. Each of the cDNA molecules was tagged by a template-switch adaptor with 12 random nucleotides. From the 5' RACE reads, TCRdb called clonotypes with MiXCR, one entry per CDR3 protein. The table shows roughly 2 million distinct CDR3 sequences, with around 50% occurring only once. Germline V gene sequence: CDR1 DFQATT, CDR2 SNEGSKA (reference sequence). This CDR3 has 12 residues.

The sample consisted of blood. This chain uses TRBV20-1 with TRBJ2-3; D possibly matches TRBD1 or TRBD2 (5 bases each). The sequence was collected from a woman aged 40 to 50 in good health. Written as DNA, the CDR3 is TGCAGTGCTCGAGAGGGGAGAGATACGCAGTATTTT. Translation: CSAREGRDTQYF.